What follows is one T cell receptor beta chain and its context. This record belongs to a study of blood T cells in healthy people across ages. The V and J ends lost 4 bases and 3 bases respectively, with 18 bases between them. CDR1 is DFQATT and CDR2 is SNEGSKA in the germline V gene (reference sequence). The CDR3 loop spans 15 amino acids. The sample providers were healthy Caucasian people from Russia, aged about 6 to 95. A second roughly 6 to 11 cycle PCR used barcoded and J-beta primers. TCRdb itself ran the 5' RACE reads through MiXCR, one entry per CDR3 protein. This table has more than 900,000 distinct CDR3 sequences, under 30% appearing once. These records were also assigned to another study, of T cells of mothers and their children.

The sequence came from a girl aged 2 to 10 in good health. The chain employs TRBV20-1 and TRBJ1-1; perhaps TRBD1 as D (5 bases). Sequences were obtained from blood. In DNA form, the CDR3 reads TGCAGTGCTAACCGGGGGGGGTGGAGCGACACTGAAGCTTTCTTT. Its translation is CSANRGGWSDTEAFF.